This T cell receptor beta chain was recorded in a study of cytomegalovirus exposure and HLA in healthy donors. Whole-study context: Among about 179 million T cells, an earlier analysis found 90 million to 130 million unique TCR beta sequences.

Concerning this clone itself: The antigen is undetermined.

Primers for the PCR totalled 60 Vbeta and 13 Jbeta. Libraries were prepared by immunoSEQ multiplex PCR; TCRdb keeps only in-frame clonotypes and omits some of them. Of over 150,000 clones detected, 70% to 80% appear once; the ten largest clones hold roughly 7.7%. Those who donated were healthy bone marrow donors. Study observations and caveats: Earlier results showed most TCR beta V segments being productive about 90% or about 30% of the time. Trimming of TCR beta V- and J-genes showed a link, identified in a later analysis, to a missense DCLRE1C variant.

The clonotype comes from a man younger than 40 in good health and CMV-seropositive. The source material was PBMCs.

The CDR3 sequence is CASSTSGGINNEQFF. DNA of the CDR3: TGTGCCAGCAGCACGAGCGGGGGAATAAACAATGAGCAGTTCTTC. The gene calls are TRBV7-9 and TRBJ2-1, with TRBD2 matching over 8 bases. Trimming cost V 5 bases and J 5 bases; bases outside gene matches: 8. Germline V gene lookup returns CDR1 SEHNR and CDR2 FQNEAQ (reference sequence). The CDR3 runs to 15 residues.